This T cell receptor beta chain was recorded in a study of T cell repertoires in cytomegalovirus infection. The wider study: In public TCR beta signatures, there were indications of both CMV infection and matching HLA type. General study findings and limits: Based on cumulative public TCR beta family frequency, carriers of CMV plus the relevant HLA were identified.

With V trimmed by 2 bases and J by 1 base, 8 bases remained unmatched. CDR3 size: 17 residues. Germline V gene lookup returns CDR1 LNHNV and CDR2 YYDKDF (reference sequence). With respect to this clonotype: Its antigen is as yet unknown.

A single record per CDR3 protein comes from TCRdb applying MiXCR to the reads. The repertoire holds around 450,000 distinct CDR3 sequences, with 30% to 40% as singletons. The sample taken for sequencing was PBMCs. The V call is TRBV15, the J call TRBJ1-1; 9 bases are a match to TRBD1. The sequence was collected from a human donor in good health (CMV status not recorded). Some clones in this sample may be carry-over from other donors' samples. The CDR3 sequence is CATSRPPTGQGNTEAFF. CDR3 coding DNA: TGTGCCACCAGCAGACCACCGACGGGACAGGGGAACACTGAAGCTTTCTTT.